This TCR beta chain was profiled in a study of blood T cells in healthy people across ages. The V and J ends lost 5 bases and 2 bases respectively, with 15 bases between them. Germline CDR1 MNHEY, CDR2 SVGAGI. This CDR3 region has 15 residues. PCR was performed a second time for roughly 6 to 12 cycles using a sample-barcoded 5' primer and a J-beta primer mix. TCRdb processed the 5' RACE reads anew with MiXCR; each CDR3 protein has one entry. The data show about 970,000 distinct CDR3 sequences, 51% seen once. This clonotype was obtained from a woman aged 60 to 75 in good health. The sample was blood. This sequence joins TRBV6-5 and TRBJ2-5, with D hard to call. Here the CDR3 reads CASSPDVSFQETQYF. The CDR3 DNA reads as TGTGCCAGCAGTCCCGACGTTTCATTTCAAGAGACCCAGTACTTC.